Listed here are 10 T cell receptor beta chains from one sample, sequenced in a study of shared clonotypes between healthy human individuals. Clones were read by immunoSEQ multiplex PCR, and TCRdb kept only the in-frame ones, dropping some. The sample gives 2 million to 2.5 million clones, approximately 96% of which show up once; 0.1% to 0.15% is in the top ten. Source material: naive CD4+ T cells sorted from blood. The sample's subset: CD45RA+ positively selected. The receptor set was obtained from a man younger than 35 in good health.

Note on this clone: Additional DNA sequences in this sample encode the identical CDR3. The chain links TRBV20-1 to TRBJ1-5; D perhaps matches TRBD1 (5 bases). The ends were cut back, 6 bases at V and 6 bases at J, with 9 bases in the middle. The CDR3 totals 11 residues. Germline V lookup: CDR1 DFQATT, CDR2 SNEGSKA (reference sequence). CDR3 in amino acids: CSAGGGQPQHF. The CDR3 DNA is TGCAGTGCCGGGGGGGGTCAGCCCCAGCATTTT.

The chain recombines TRBV6-1 with TRBJ2-5; TRBD1 aligns across 10 bases. The CDR3 extends over 15 amino acids. From germline, CDR1 is MNHNS and CDR2 SASEGT. The ends lost 4 bases at V and 5 bases at J; junction bases unmatched: 7. The CDR3 sequence is CASSAMTGGGETQYF. CDR3 nucleotide sequence: TGTGCCAGCAGTGCCATGACAGGGGGCGGCGAGACCCAGTACTTC.

The chain links TRBV30 to TRBJ1-4; 7 nucleotides align to TRBD1. The CDR3 consists of 14 residues. Looked up from germline, CDR1 is GTSNPN and CDR2 is SVGIG (reference sequence). The junction had 6 bases not matched to a gene; V was cut back by 1 base and J by 7 bases. CDR3 bases: TGTGCCTGGAGTGGACAGGGTGGTCTTGAAAAACTGTTTTTT. Protein sequence: CAWSGQGGLEKLFF. The full variable domain, with the rest looked up from reference TRBV30 and TRBJ1-4, is SQTIHQWPATLVQPVGSPLSLECTVEGTSNPNLYWYRQAAGRGLQLLFYSVGIGQISSEVPQNLSASRPQDRQFILSSKKLLLSDSGFYLCAWSGQGGLEKLFFGSGTQLSVL.

The J gene is TRBJ2-5, the V gene TRBV7-2; 8 nucleotides match TRBD1. The V gene's germline CDR1 is SGHTA and CDR2 FQGNSA. Trimming removed 6 bases from V and 5 bases from J; junction bases left unmatched: 11. The CDR3 runs to 15 residues. The CDR3 loop is CASSFAPGQGETQYF. The CDR3 nucleotides read TGTGCCAGCAGTTTCGCACCTGGACAGGGTGAGACCCAGTACTTC.

The chain joins TRBV19 to TRBJ2-2; D tentatively reads TRBD1 or TRBD2 (5 bases each). Germline-derived CDR1 and CDR2 are LNHDA and SQIVND (reference sequence). V gave up 3 bases and J gave up 0 bases, with 8 bases separating them. This CDR3 region has 15 residues. The DNA of the CDR3 is TGTGCCAGTAGTATTACGGGACCGAACACCGGGGAGCTGTTTTTT. Its translation is CASSITGPNTGELFF.

The rearrangement uses TRBV5-1 and TRBJ2-5; no clear D. The CDR3 is 14 amino acids. The V end lost 4 bases, the J end lost 5 bases, and 15 bases lay between the germline ends. Germline V gives CDR1 SGHRS, CDR2 YFSETQ. CDR3 DNA: TGCGCCAGCAGCACCAGTACAGTTTCGGAGACCCAGTACTTC. Translation gives CASSTSTVSETQYF.

This chain joins TRBV29-1 and TRBJ2-7; D possibly uses TRBD1 or TRBD2 (5 bases each). V was shortened by 5 bases and J by 0 bases, with 14 bases between the two germline ends. The V gene's germline CDR1 is SQVTM and CDR2 ANQGSEA. This CDR3 comprises 14 residues. The CDR3 loop is CSVTPGAYSYEQYF. The CDR3 region has the DNA TGCAGCGTTACTCCCGGGGCTTACTCCTACGAGCAGTACTTC.

V gene TRBV27 combines with J gene TRBJ2-2; 7 bases match TRBD1. The trim removed 4 bases at V and 4 bases at J, leaving 6 bases unmatched. The CDR3 consists of 15 residues. Germline V gene sequence: CDR1 MNHEY, CDR2 SMNVEV (reference sequence). DNA of the CDR3: TGTGCCAGCAGTTCACGACAGGGATTCACCGGGGAGCTGTTTTTT. This gives the protein CASSSRQGFTGELFF.

The chain employs TRBV6-5 and TRBJ2-3; D possibly corresponds to TRBD1 (6 bases). V was trimmed by 6 bases and J by 4 bases, leaving 11 bases between them. From germline, CDR1 is MNHEY and CDR2 SVGAGI. The CDR3 loop spans 13 amino acids. The CDR3 here is CASRIPGADTQYF. In nucleotides, the CDR3 is TGTGCCAGCAGAATCCCAGGGGCAGATACGCAGTATTTT.

The chain recombines TRBV5-6 with TRBJ1-1; TRBD1 is a possible D gene (5 bases). Germline CDR1 reads SGHDT; CDR2 reads YYEEEE. V lost 6 bases, J lost 4 bases, and 16 bases lay in between. The CDR3 runs 14 residues. The CDR3 sequence: CASTLTWGLTEAFF. CDR3 DNA: TGTGCCAGCACCCTAACCTGGGGACTCACTGAAGCTTTCTTT.